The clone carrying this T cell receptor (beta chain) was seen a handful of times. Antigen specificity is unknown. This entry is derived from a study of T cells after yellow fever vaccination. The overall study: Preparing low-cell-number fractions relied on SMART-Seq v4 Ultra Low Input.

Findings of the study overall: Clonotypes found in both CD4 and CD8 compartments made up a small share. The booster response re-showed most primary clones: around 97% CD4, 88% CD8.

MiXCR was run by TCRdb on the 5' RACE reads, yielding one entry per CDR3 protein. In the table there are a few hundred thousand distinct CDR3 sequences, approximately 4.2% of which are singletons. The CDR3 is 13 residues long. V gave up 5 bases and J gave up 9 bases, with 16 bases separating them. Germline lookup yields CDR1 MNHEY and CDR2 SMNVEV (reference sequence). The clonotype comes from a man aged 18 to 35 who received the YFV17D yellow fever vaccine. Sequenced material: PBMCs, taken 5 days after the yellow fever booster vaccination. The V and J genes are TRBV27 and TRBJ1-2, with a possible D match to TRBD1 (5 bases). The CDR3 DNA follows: TGTGCCAGCAGTGGAGGGCAGGGTAGGAGCTACACCTTC. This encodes CASSGGQGRSYTF.